The 6 T cell receptor beta chains reported below all come from one sample, sequenced in a study of human T cells and chemical hapten exposure (dated by TCRdb to 2020 to 2022). What this sample's time point label stands for: patch test 1, 2 weeks after DPC sensitization. The treatment or condition label of this sample denotes: therapeutic diphenylcyclopropenone sensitization with weekly scalp DPC. The library was built by means of RACE. Sequenced on a NextSeq 500. In TCRdb, the public reads were trimmed at Q25 with fastp and aligned with MiXCR, with productive beta chains retained. Merged by CDR3 protein, the rows form single entries marked with the most common genes and DNA. This sample holds fewer than 400,000 distinct CDR3 sequences; about 7% were observed only once. The ten largest clones represent 7.5% to 8.5% of the sample. The material sequenced was whole blood, taken in connection with sensitization to the hapten diphenylcyclopropenone (DPC). These receptors all stem from a woman between 18 and 29 years old with alopecia areata. Some clones in this sample may be carry-over from other donors' samples.

The rearrangement links TRBV20-1 to TRBJ2-7, with 10 bases lining up with TRBD2. The germline V gene has CDR1 DFQATT and CDR2 SNEGSKA (reference sequence). The junction had 2 bases not matched to a gene; V was cut back by 3 bases and J by 3 bases. The CDR3 has 13 residues. The CDR3 region has the DNA TGCAGTGCTAGGGGGACTAGCGACTACGAGCAGTACTTC. Translation gives CSARGTSDYEQYF.

This clonotype occurred many times. The V gene is TRBV12-3 or TRBV12-4, the J gene TRBJ2-2, with 7 nucleotides matching TRBD1. The CDR3 has 15 residues. The J segment lost 2 bases and the V segment lost 5 bases, leaving 5 bases of the junction unmatched. The CDR3 coding sequence is TGTGCCAGCAGTCCGAGGGACAGCAACACCGGGGAGCTGTTTTTT. This sequence encodes CASSPRDSNTGELFF.

The chain carries TRBV6-2 or TRBV6-3 and TRBJ1-1; tentative D call: TRBD1 (5 bases). Germline V gene data show CDR1 as MNHEY and CDR2 as SVGEGT. V was trimmed by 6 bases and J by 2 bases, leaving 22 bases between them. This CDR3 region has 17 residues. The CDR3 region is CASRDAGHSPSNTEAFF. The CDR3 DNA reads TGTGCCAGCAGGGATGCGGGGCACAGTCCTTCCAACACTGAAGCTTTCTTT.

This clonotype showed up just a few times. The DNA of the CDR3 is TGTGCCAGCAGCTATAGCGGGGGGCAGGTAAATGAGCAGTTCTTC. It specifies CASSYSGGQVNEQFF. This chain joins TRBV7-2 and TRBJ2-1, with 10 bases that match TRBD2. This CDR3 spans 15 amino acids. J was trimmed by 7 bases and V by 4 bases; bases with no gene match: 7. Looked up from germline, CDR1 is SGHTA and CDR2 is FQGNSA.

The rearrangement links TRBV6-2 or TRBV6-3 to TRBJ1-1; D gene unclear. The CDR3 sequence is 13 residues long. Trimming shortened V by 6 bases and J by 7 bases, and 15 bases separated the two germline ends. Germline V CDR1 and CDR2: MNHEY, SVGEGT. The CDR3 loop reads CASREPPRGEAFF. The DNA for the CDR3 is TGTGCCAGCAGGGAGCCCCCCCGTGGTGAAGCTTTCTTT.

This clonotype occurred a few times. The chain links TRBV7-9 to TRBJ1-1; D gene uncertain. The CDR3 length is 14 residues. In germline, CDR1 is SEHNR, CDR2 FQNEAQ (reference sequence). The V and J ends lost 5 bases and 1 base respectively, with 11 bases between them. The DNA for the CDR3 is TGTGCCAGCAGCGAAAAAAAAGAGAACACTGAAGCTTTCTTT. Its protein product is CASSEKKENTEAFF.